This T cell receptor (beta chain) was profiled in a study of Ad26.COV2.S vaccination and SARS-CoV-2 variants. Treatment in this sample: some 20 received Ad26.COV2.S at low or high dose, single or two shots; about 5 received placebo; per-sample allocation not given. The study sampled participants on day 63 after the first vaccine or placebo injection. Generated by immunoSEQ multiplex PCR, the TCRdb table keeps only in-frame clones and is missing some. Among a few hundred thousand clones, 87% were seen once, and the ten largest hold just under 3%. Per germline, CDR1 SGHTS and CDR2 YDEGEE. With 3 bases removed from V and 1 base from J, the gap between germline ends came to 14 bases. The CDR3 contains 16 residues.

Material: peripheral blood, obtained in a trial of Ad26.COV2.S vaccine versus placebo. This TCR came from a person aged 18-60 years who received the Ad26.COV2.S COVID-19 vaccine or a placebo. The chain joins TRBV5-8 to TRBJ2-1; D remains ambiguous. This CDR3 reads CASSSPGTGSYNEQFF. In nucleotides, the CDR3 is TGTGCCAGCAGCTCCCCAGGAACCGGATCCTACAATGAGCAGTTCTTC.